Shown below are 21 T cell receptor beta chains from a single sample sequenced in a study of cytomegalovirus exposure and HLA in healthy donors (dated by TCRdb to about 2017). Libraries were constructed by the immunoSEQ multiplex PCR assay. A mixture of 60 forward primers for TCR Vbeta segments and 13 reverse primers for TCR Jbeta segments was used in the multiplex PCR. What TCRdb holds here is the immuneACCESS table cut down to in-frame rearrangements. Part of the clones is not present; checked against another copy, under half of the missing clones reflect an unresolved V gene, and the others are unexplained. This sample lists some 99,000 clones; around 67% were detected once. Jointly, the top ten make up about 1.8% of the sample. The sample taken for sequencing was PBMCs. These receptors all come from a male donor in good health and CMV-seronegative.

The rearrangement uses TRBV18 and TRBJ1-5; no firm D call. CDR1 and CDR2 (germline): KGHSH, LQKENI. V lost 3 bases to trimming and J lost 8 bases, with 17 bases between them. The CDR3 runs to 15 residues. In nucleotides, the CDR3 is TGTGCCAGCTCACCCCTTCGCGGAAACTTCGAGCCCCAGCATTTT. Protein product: CASSPLRGNFEPQHF.

This clone has only one observation. The V and J genes are TRBV29-1 and TRBJ2-7; D possibly corresponds to TRBD2 (5 bases). The germline CDR1 and CDR2 sequences are SQVTM and ANQGSEA. This CDR3 region has 12 residues. Trimming stripped 3 bases from V and 5 bases from J, with 11 bases between. CDR3 nucleotide sequence: TGCAGCGTTGAGAGGGATCGGGACGAGCAGTACTTC. Protein product: CSVERDRDEQYF.

The chain carries TRBV5-1 and TRBJ1-3; 10 bases fit TRBD1. Trimming removed 4 bases from V and 6 bases from J; junction bases left unmatched: 7. In germline, CDR1 is SGHRS, CDR2 YFSETQ. The CDR3 loop spans 15 amino acids. The CDR3, as DNA: TGCGCCAGCAGCCCCGGGACAGGGGCTGCAAACACCATATATTTT. Its translation: CASSPGTGAANTIYF.

This clone was counted only a few times. V gene TRBV6-1 combines with J gene TRBJ2-1; 9 nucleotides agree with TRBD2. CDR3 length: 15 amino acids. CDR1 is MNHNS and CDR2 is SASEGT in the germline V gene. Trimming at V came to 6 bases and at J to 3 bases, leaving 6 bases not matched to a gene. CDR3 DNA: TGTGCCAGCAGAGGACTAGCGTCGATCTACAATGAGCAGTTCTTC. This gives the protein CASRGLASIYNEQFF.

The chain links TRBV7-8 to TRBJ1-6; D possibly corresponds to TRBD1 (6 bases). The CDR3 covers 14 residues. The germline CDR1 and CDR2 sequences are SGHVS and FQNEAQ. V lost 7 bases and J lost 5, with 12 bases in between. The CDR3 nucleotides read TGTGCCAGCAAGCGGGGGGCGGATAATTCACCCCTCCACTTT. Residues: CASKRGADNSPLHF.

The genes are TRBV30 and TRBJ2-3, with D possibly being TRBD2 (5 bases). V lost 0 bases to trimming and J lost 7 bases, with 14 bases between them. This CDR3 has 14 residues. Germline lookup yields CDR1 GTSNPN and CDR2 SVGIG (reference sequence). The CDR3 region has the DNA TGTGCCTGGAGTGTACTGGGAGTGTCCAATACGCAGTATTTT. Residues: CAWSVLGVSNTQYF.

The chain employs TRBV15 and TRBJ1-4, with unresolved D. The germline V and J ends were trimmed by 2 bases and 4 bases, with 14 bases remaining between them. Germline CDR1 and CDR2: LNHNV and YYDKDF (reference sequence). The CDR3 has 16 amino acids. Written as DNA, the CDR3 is TGTGCCACCAGCAGAATCCGGGAGGCAGATAATGAAAAACTGTTTTTT. This gives the protein CATSRIREADNEKLFF.

To note about this clone: At one end the junction does not follow the germline gene, possibly because of a read error. The chain has TRBV30 and TRBJ1-2, with 8 nucleotides matching TRBD1. CDR1 GTSNPN and CDR2 SVGIG come from the germline V gene (reference sequence). This CDR3 is 13 amino acids long. CDR3 DNA: TGTGCCTGGAGCCCCGGACAGGGATCCGGCTACCCCTTC. The encoded protein is CAWSPGQGSGYPF.

This clone came up once. The chain employs TRBV30 and TRBJ1-2; D is uncertain. The germline CDR1 and CDR2 sequences are GTSNPN and SVGIG (reference sequence). The V gene lost 1 base and the J gene lost 6 bases, with 9 bases spanning the gap. This CDR3 contains 12 residues. CDR3 loop: CAWSGAVDGYTF. CDR3 sequence (DNA): TGTGCCTGGAGTGGGGCAGTCGATGGCTACACCTTC.

J is TRBJ1-4 and V is TRBV6-6; D gene unclear. With 5 bases removed from V and 8 bases from J, the gap between germline ends came to 18 bases. CDR3 length: 15 amino acids. CDR1 and CDR2 from the germline V gene are MNHNY and SVGAGI (reference sequence). CDR3 nucleotide sequence: TGTGCCAGCAGTAGGGAGGACCTACCTGAAGAAAAACTGTTTTTT. The encoded protein is CASSREDLPEEKLFF.

This chain uses TRBV11-3 with TRBJ2-5; 7 bases match TRBD1. The germline V gene has CDR1 SGHNT and CDR2 YENEEA. With 1 base clipped from V and 2 bases from J, the junction kept 10 bases outside the gene matches. The CDR3 spans 17 residues. The CDR3 nucleotides read TGTGCCAGCAGCTTAGGCCCGGGGACAGCCTCTCAAGAGACCCAGTACTTC. Protein: CASSLGPGTASQETQYF.

This clone was counted between two and nine times. The chain links TRBV27 to TRBJ1-5, with 8 bases lining up with TRBD1. V lost 5 bases to trimming and J lost 5 bases; unmatched junction nucleotides: 8. The CDR3 extends over 15 amino acids. Per the germline V gene, CDR1 is MNHEY and CDR2 is SMNVEV (reference sequence). CDR3 amino acids: CASSRTDREDQPQHF. In DNA, the CDR3 is TGTGCCAGCAGTAGGACGGACAGGGAGGATCAGCCCCAGCATTTT.

This rearrangement joins TRBV6-4 to TRBJ2-3; D call uncertain. This CDR3 comprises 15 residues. V lost 3 bases and J lost 0, with 10 bases in between. Germline values: CDR1 MRHNA, CDR2 SNTAGT. CDR3: CASSEGTSSTDTQYF. The CDR3 coding sequence is TGTGCCAGCAGTGAGGGCACATCTAGCACAGATACGCAGTATTTT.

This clone showed up just a few times. This chain uses TRBV11-3 with TRBJ2-2; 7 positions agree with TRBD1. The V gene's germline CDR1 is SGHNT and CDR2 YENEEA. The V gene end was trimmed by 5 bases and the J gene end by 2 bases; junction bases not matched to a gene: 5. This CDR3 is 15 amino acids long. The CDR3 nucleotides are TGTGCCAGCAGCCCGACAGGGATTAACACCGGGGAGCTGTTTTTT. It codes for CASSPTGINTGELFF.

The genes are TRBV19 and TRBJ1-1, with 8 bases aligning to TRBD1. CDR1 and CDR2 from the germline V gene are LNHDA and SQIVND (reference sequence). With V trimmed by 3 bases and J by 7 bases, 7 bases remained unmatched. The CDR3 extends over 14 amino acids. The CDR3 bases are TGTGCCAGTAGTATCTTGGACAGGGAGGGTGAAGCTTTCTTT. As protein: CASSILDREGEAFF.

This clone was counted only a few times. The same CDR3 can be traced to other DNA sequences in this sample. This chain connects TRBV6-6 to TRBJ2-7; D remains ambiguous. Trimming pared 2 bases from V and 3 bases from J, leaving 8 bases between. The CDR3 sequence is 13 residues long. CDR1 and CDR2 from the germline V gene are MNHNY and SVGAGI (reference sequence). CDR3: CASSYTGSYEQYF. CDR3 nucleotide sequence: TGTGCCAGCAGTTACACGGGTAGCTACGAGCAGTACTTC.

V is TRBV10-3 and J is TRBJ2-3; tentative D call: TRBD2 (7 bases). The CDR3 loop spans 19 amino acids. The V and J ends lost 3 bases and 1 base respectively, with 23 bases between them. CDR1 is ENHRY, CDR2 SYGVKD, per germline. CDR3 bases: TGTGCCATCAGTGATCGCGGTCTAGCGGCGGAGGGGGGCACAGATACGCAGTATTTT. Residues: CAISDRGLAAEGGTDTQYF.

V and J are TRBV6-4 and TRBJ2-1, with 7 nucleotides matching TRBD2. The germline V gene encodes CDR1 MRHNA and CDR2 SNTAGT. The CDR3 has 15 residues. Trimming removed 2 bases from V and 0 bases from J; junction bases left unmatched: 1. This chain's CDR3 is CASSDRDYSYNEQFF. The CDR3 bases are TGTGCCAGCAGTGACCGGGACTACTCCTACAATGAGCAGTTCTTC.

The CDR3 DNA is TGCGCCAGCAGCCAAAGCCAGGGAACGAATGAGCAGTTCTTC. As protein: CASSQSQGTNEQFF. V usage is TRBV4-1 and J usage is TRBJ2-1, with D perhaps TRBD1 (5 bases). This CDR3 has 14 amino acids. V was trimmed by 2 bases and J by 7 bases, leaving 12 bases between them. From germline, CDR1 is MGHRA and CDR2 YSYEKL.

This clone was found once. The rearrangement uses TRBV7-8 and TRBJ1-2; D is undetermined. The CDR3 extends over 13 amino acids. Germline assignment: CDR1 SGHVS and CDR2 FQNEAQ. V lost 5 bases and J 3 bases, leaving 10 bases between the germline ends. The CDR3 nucleotides are TGTGCCAGCAGCGACACCCCTGACTATGGCTACACCTTC. Amino acid sequence: CASSDTPDYGYTF. Filled out from reference TRBV7-8 and TRBJ1-2, the complete variable domain reads GAGVSQSPRYKVAKRGQDVALRCDPISGHVSLFWYQQALGQGPEFLTYFQNEAQLDKSGLPSDRFFAERPEGSVSTLKIQRTQQEDSAVYLCASSDTPDYGYTFGSGTRLTVV.

This clone has a single count. An end of the junction differs from the germline gene, which may be a read error. This chain uses TRBV7-9 with TRBJ2-1; TRBD2 aligns across 8 bases. The CDR3 sequence is 13 residues long. Germline V lookup: CDR1 SEHNR, CDR2 FQNEAQ (reference sequence). DNA for the CDR3: TGTGCCAGCAGCCAAACGAGCGGGAGAAGTTCCCTCTTC. This encodes CASSQTSGRSSLF.